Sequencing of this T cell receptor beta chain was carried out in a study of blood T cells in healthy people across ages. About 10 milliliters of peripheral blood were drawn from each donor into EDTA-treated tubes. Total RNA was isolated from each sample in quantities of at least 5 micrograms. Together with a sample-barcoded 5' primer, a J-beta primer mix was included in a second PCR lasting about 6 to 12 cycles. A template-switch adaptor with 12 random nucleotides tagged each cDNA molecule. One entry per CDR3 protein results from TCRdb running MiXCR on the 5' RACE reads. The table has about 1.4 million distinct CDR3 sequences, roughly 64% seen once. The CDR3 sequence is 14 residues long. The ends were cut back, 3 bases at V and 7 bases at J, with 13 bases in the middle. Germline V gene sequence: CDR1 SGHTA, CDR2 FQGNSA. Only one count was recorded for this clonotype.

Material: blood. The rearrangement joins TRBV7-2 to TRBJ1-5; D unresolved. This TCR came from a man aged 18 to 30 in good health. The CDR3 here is CASSFHAGKQPQHF. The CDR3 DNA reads TGTGCCAGCAGCTTCCACGCGGGGAAACAGCCCCAGCATTTT. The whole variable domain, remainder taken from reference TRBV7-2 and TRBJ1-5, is GAGVSQSPSNKVTEKGKDVELRCDPISGHTALYWYRQSLGQGLEFLIYFQGNSAPDKSGLPSDRFSAERTGGSVSTLTIQRTQQEDSAVYLCASSFHAGKQPQHFGDGTRLSIL.